This T cell receptor (beta chain) is from a study of T-cell reconstitution after alpha-beta-depleted transplantation in children. Germline lookup yields CDR1 DFQATT and CDR2 SNEGSKA (reference sequence). This CDR3 spans 13 amino acids. V was pared by 6 bases and J by 7 bases, with 6 bases of the junction left unmatched. Preparing the TCRbeta library involved the use of unique molecular identifiers. TCRdb fed the PCR reads into MiXCR, producing one record per CDR3 protein. The sample carries around 600,000 distinct CDR3 sequences, approximately 10% recorded once. This clonotype has a handful of counts.

This chain uses TRBV20-1 with TRBJ2-3, with 11 nucleotides matching TRBD2. The clonotype originates from a human donor who donated a stem cell graft to a child with acute myeloid leukemia. The sample here was PBMCs from the stem cell graft donor, taken from the stem cell graft. The CDR3 protein is CSAALAGGNTQYF. CDR3 nucleotides: TGCAGTGCCGCGCTAGCGGGAGGAAATACGCAGTATTTT.